Listed here are 23 T cell receptor beta chains from one sample, sequenced in a study of cytomegalovirus exposure and HLA in healthy donors. The PCR contained 60 Vbeta and 13 Jbeta primers. Sequencing used immunoSEQ multiplex PCR; TCRdb keeps in-frame clones, though not all of them. The sample includes fewer than 150,000 clones, around 85% of them seen just once. The sample consisted of PBMCs. These receptors all stem from a female donor in good health and CMV-seronegative.

V is TRBV27 and J is TRBJ2-7; D call uncertain. Germline assignment: CDR1 MNHEY and CDR2 SMNVEV (reference sequence). This CDR3 is 14 amino acids long. V was shortened by 6 bases and J by 2 bases, with 14 bases between the two germline ends. DNA for the CDR3: TGTGCCAGCAGCCAAAACACAGTGACCTACGAGCAGTACTTC. It translates to CASSQNTVTYEQYF.

The rearrangement links TRBV6-1 to TRBJ1-5; 8 bases are shared with TRBD1. From germline, CDR1 is MNHNS and CDR2 SASEGT. This CDR3 has 16 residues. V was pared by 4 bases and J by 7 bases, with 12 bases of the junction left unmatched. Here the CDR3 reads CASSVRDRPPGQPQHF. CDR3 bases: TGTGCCAGCAGTGTCCGGGACAGGCCCCCAGGGCAGCCCCAGCATTTT.

The V call is TRBV6-1, the J call TRBJ1-3; D remains ambiguous. Germline CDR1 MNHNS, CDR2 SASEGT. This CDR3 is 14 amino acids long. Deletions cut 2 bases from V and 3 bases from J, with 8 bases between. The CDR3 bases are TGTGCCAGCAGTGAACCGTCCAGTGGAAACACCATATATTTT. It codes for CASSEPSSGNTIYF.

The V gene is TRBV28, the J gene TRBJ2-7, with 9 bases lining up with TRBD2. V shed 6 bases, J shed 3 bases, and the junction held 6 bases outside the gene matches. CDR3 length: 14 residues. Germline CDR1 and CDR2: MDHEN and SYDVKM. DNA of the CDR3: TGTGCCAGCAGCGGGACTAGCATTCTCTACGAGCAGTACTTC. Translated: CASSGTSILYEQYF.

V is TRBV4-1 and J is TRBJ1-1, with 8 bases that match TRBD1. The CDR3 has 16 residues. With 4 bases clipped from V and 2 bases from J, the junction kept 9 bases outside the gene matches. CDR1 and CDR2 (germline): MGHRA, YSYEKL. In nucleotides, the CDR3 is TGCGCCAGCAGCCTTGACGACAGGGGTCCCAACACTGAAGCTTTCTTT. Translation: CASSLDDRGPNTEAFF.

This clone was counted between two and nine times. The rearrangement links TRBV13 to TRBJ2-2, with 8 bases aligning to TRBD2. The CDR3 is made up of 16 amino acids. V gave up 1 base and J gave up 8 bases; unmatched junction bases: 9. CDR1 and CDR2 from the germline V gene are PRHDT and FYEKMQ (reference sequence). The CDR3 loop is CASSLVAGGEKGELFF. Written as DNA, the CDR3 is TGTGCCAGCAGCTTAGTCGCGGGAGGCGAAAAGGGGGAGCTGTTTTTT.

The chain recombines TRBV28 with TRBJ2-5, with D perhaps matching TRBD2 (6 bases). Germline lookup yields CDR1 MDHEN and CDR2 SYDVKM. V was clipped by 6 bases and J by 4 bases, with 12 bases between them. The CDR3 contains 13 residues. The CDR3 nucleotides read TGTGCCAGCAGGGGCGGGACCGGAGAGACCCAGTACTTC. As protein: CASRGGTGETQYF.

The chain links TRBV9 to TRBJ2-5, with D perhaps TRBD1 (6 bases). The CDR3 covers 16 residues. V gave up 0 bases and J gave up 3 bases, with 15 bases separating them. Germline CDR1 SGDLS, CDR2 YYNGEE. For the CDR3, the DNA is TGTGCCAGCAGCGTAGGCCCCCCCAACAGGGAAGAGACCCAGTACTTC. Its translation: CASSVGPPNREETQYF.

The gene calls are TRBV27 and TRBJ2-3; 8 bases agree with TRBD2. CDR3 length: 14 amino acids. The V segment lost 2 bases and the J segment 4 bases; nucleotides outside the gene matches: 2. Germline V CDR1 and CDR2: MNHEY, SMNVEV (reference sequence). CDR3 sequence reads: CASSLAGGADTQYF. In DNA form, the CDR3 reads TGTGCCAGCAGTTTAGCGGGGGGCGCAGATACGCAGTATTTT.

V and J are TRBV5-1 and TRBJ2-5; 7 bases align to TRBD2. There are 14 residues in the CDR3. The junction had 7 bases not matched to a gene; V was cut back by 5 bases and J by 3 bases. Germline CDR1 reads SGHRS; CDR2 reads YFSETQ. The CDR3 DNA reads as TGCGCCAGCAGGCATCAGGGAGGGAAAGAGACCCAGTACTTC. Protein: CASRHQGGKETQYF. The entire variable domain, with the rest obtained from reference TRBV5-1 and TRBJ2-5, is as follows: KAGVTQTPRYLIKTRGQQVTLSCSPISGHRSVSWYQQTPGQGLQFLFEYFSETQRNKGNFPGRFSGRQFSNSRSEMNVSTLELGDSALYLCASRHQGGKETQYFGPGTRLLVL.

With regard to this clone: At one of its ends the junction is not consistent with the germline gene, which may arise from a read error. The rearrangement links TRBV7-3 to TRBJ2-1; D unclear. The CDR3 runs 15 residues. The germline V gene has CDR1 SGHTA and CDR2 FQGTGA. In DNA form, the CDR3 reads TGTGCCAGCAGCCTGGCTGGGCCCTCCGACAATGAGCAGTTCTTC. It translates to CASSLAGPSDNEQFF.

This clone has just one count. Compared with germline, one end of the junction differs, possibly owing to a read error. The rearrangement uses TRBV13 and TRBJ1-1, with D possibly TRBD1 on 6 matching bases. There are 11 residues in the CDR3. Germline loops: CDR1 PRHDT, CDR2 FYEKMQ (reference sequence). The CDR3, as DNA: TGTGCCAGCAGCCTAGGGGGGGCAGCTTTCTTT. As protein: CASSLGGAAFF. Combining the CDR3 with reference TRBV13 and TRBJ1-1 gives the whole variable domain AAGVIQSPRHLIKEKRETATLKCYPIPRHDTVYWYQQGPGQDPQFLISFYEKMQSDKGSIPDRFSAQQFSDYHSELNMSSLELGDSALYFCASSLGGAAFFGQGTRLTVV.

This sequence joins TRBV4-2 and TRBJ1-5, with TRBD1 matching over 8 bases. The CDR3 is 15 residues long. Per germline, CDR1 LGHNA and CDR2 YNFKEQ. J gave up 11 bases and V 4 bases, and 13 bases lay outside the gene matches. The DNA for the CDR3 is TGTGCCAGCAGCCCCGGACAGGGCAACGATCTGACCCAGCATTTT. The encoded protein is CASSPGQGNDLTQHF.

The V and J genes are TRBV19 and TRBJ2-5; weak D call: TRBD2 (5 bases). The DNA end is a closer match to TRBJ2-7, so the J assignment may be wrong. The CDR3 consists of 12 residues. From germline, CDR1 is LNHDA and CDR2 SQIVND (reference sequence). CDR3 DNA sequence: TGTGCCAGTAGTATGTCGGGAAACGAGCAGTACTTC. Its protein product is CASSMSGNEQYF.

The chain employs TRBV4-1 and TRBJ2-7; TRBD1 matches 10 bases. Germline lookup yields CDR1 MGHRA and CDR2 YSYEKL. This CDR3 contains 18 residues. After removal of 0 bases from V and 2 bases from J, the junction contained 10 bases not matched to a gene. Here the CDR3 reads CASSQDGSWGQGTYEQYF. CDR3 nucleotides: TGCGCCAGCAGCCAAGATGGGAGTTGGGGACAGGGGACCTACGAGCAGTACTTC.

The chain employs TRBV15 and TRBJ2-3, with D hard to call. The V end lost 0 bases, the J end lost 5 bases, and 12 bases lay between the germline ends. CDR1 is LNHNV, CDR2 YYDKDF, per germline (reference sequence). CDR3 length: 15 amino acids. The CDR3 region has the DNA TGTGCCACCAGCAGAGATGCGGAACCTGGAGATACGCAGTATTTT. Translation: CATSRDAEPGDTQYF. Full variable domain (missing parts from reference TRBV15 and TRBJ2-3): DAMVIQNPRYQVTQFGKPVTLSCSQTLNHNVMYWYQQKSSQAPKLLFHYYDKDFNNEADTPDNFQSRRPNTSFCFLDIRSPGLGDTAMYLCATSRDAEPGDTQYFGPGTRLTVL.

This clone came up a few times. This rearrangement joins TRBV14 to TRBJ2-5, with TRBD1 as a possible D gene (6 bases). Trimming removed 2 bases at V and 1 base at J, with 8 bases between. The CDR3 has 14 residues. CDR1 and CDR2 (germline): SGHDN, FVKESK. CDR3: CASSQWTAQETQYF. In DNA, the CDR3 is TGTGCCAGCAGCCAATGGACAGCCCAAGAGACCCAGTACTTC.

The rearrangement links TRBV5-1 to TRBJ2-7; 9 bases line up with TRBD2. CDR3 length: 14 amino acids. V lost 2 bases, J lost 5 bases, and 5 bases stayed unmatched. Germline CDR1 and CDR2: SGHRS and YFSETQ. The CDR3 region has the DNA TGCGCCAGCAGCTTTGGCGGGAGGGCCGACGAGCAGTACTTC. Residues: CASSFGGRADEQYF.

The chain couples TRBV5-4 to TRBJ2-7, with D possibly being TRBD2 (5 bases). The V end lost 1 base, the J end lost 4 bases, and 15 bases lay between the germline ends. Germline assignment: CDR1 SGHNT and CDR2 YYREEE (reference sequence). The CDR3 consists of 15 residues. CDR3 amino acids: CASSLFSATPYEQYF. For the CDR3, the DNA is TGTGCCAGCAGCTTGTTTAGCGCGACACCTTACGAGCAGTACTTC.

This clone was seen ten or more times. This chain connects TRBV5-1 to TRBJ2-1, with D possibly TRBD2 on 6 matching bases. CDR1 is SGHRS, CDR2 YFSETQ, per germline. Trimming pared 0 bases from V and 4 bases from J, leaving 11 bases between. The CDR3 length is 15 residues. CDR3 sequence reads: CASSLGSGYYNEQFF. The CDR3 DNA reads TGCGCCAGCAGCTTGGGGAGCGGGTATTACAATGAGCAGTTCTTC.

This clone has a single count. The chain links TRBV28 to TRBJ1-2; the match to TRBD1 covers 7 bases. Germline-derived CDR1 and CDR2 are MDHEN and SYDVKM. Trimming took 3 bases from V and 8 from J; bases not matched to a gene: 6. The CDR3 runs to 13 residues. The CDR3 DNA is TGTGCCAGCAGTTTGACAGGGTTGGAAGGCTACACCTTC. It is translated as CASSLTGLEGYTF.

This chain connects TRBV19 to TRBJ2-4, with 8 positions matching TRBD1. The CDR3 is 17 amino acids. The V gene end was trimmed by 4 bases and the J gene end by 8 bases; junction bases not matched to a gene: 16. The germline gives CDR1 LNHDA, CDR2 SQIVND (reference sequence). The CDR3 loop is CASSRDTWTGTADIQYF. In nucleotides, the CDR3 is TGTGCCAGTAGTAGAGATACCTGGACAGGGACGGCGGACATTCAGTACTTC.

This rearrangement joins TRBV7-9 to TRBJ1-5; a possible D gene is TRBD1 (6 bases). From germline, CDR1 is SEHNR and CDR2 FQNEAQ (reference sequence). V lost 5 bases to trimming and J lost 3 bases, with 20 bases between them. This CDR3 has 17 amino acids. As DNA, the CDR3 is TGTGCCAGCAGCGCCCCCGGGGGGGCTCAGGACAATCAGCCCCAGCATTTT. Translating gives CASSAPGGAQDNQPQHF.